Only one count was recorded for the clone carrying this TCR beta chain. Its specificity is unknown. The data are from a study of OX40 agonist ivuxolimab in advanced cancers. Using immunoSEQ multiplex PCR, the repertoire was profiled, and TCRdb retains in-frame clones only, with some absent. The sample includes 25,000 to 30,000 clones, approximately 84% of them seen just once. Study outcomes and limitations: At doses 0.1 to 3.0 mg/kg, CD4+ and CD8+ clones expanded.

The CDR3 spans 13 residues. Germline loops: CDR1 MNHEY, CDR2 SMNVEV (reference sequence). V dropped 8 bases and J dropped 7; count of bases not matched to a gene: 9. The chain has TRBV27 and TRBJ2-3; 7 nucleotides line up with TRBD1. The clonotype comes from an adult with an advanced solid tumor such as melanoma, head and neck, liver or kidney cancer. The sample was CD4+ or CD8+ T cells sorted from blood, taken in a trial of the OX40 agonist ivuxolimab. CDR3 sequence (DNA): TGTGCCAGCCGACAGGGCCCGCTTAATACGCAGTATTTT. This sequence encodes CASRQGPLNTQYF.